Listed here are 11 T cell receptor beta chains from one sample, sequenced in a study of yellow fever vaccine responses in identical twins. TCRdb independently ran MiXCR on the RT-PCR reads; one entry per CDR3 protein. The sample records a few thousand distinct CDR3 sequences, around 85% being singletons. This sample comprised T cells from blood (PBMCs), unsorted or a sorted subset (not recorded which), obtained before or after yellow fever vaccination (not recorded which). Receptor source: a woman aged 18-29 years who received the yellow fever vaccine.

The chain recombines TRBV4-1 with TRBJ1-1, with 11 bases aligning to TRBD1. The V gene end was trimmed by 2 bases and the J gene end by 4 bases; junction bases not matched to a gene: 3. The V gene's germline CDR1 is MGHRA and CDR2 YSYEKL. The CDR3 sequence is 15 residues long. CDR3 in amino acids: CASSQRDRGGTEAFF. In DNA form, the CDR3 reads TGCGCCAGCAGCCAACGGGACAGGGGGGGCACTGAAGCTTTCTTT.

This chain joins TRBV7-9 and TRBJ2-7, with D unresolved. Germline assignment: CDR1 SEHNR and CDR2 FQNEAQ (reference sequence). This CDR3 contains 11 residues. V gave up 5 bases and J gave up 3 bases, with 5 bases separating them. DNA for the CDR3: TGTGCCAGCAGCCCAAACTACGAGCAGTACTTC. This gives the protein CASSPNYEQYF.

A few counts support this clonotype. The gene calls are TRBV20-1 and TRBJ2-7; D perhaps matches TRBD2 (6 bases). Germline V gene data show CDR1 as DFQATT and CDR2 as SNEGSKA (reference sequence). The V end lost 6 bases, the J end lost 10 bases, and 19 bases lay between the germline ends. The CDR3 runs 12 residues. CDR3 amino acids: CSAKSVWGDQYF. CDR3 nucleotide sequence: TGCAGTGCCAAGAGCGTCTGGGGGGACCAGTACTTC.

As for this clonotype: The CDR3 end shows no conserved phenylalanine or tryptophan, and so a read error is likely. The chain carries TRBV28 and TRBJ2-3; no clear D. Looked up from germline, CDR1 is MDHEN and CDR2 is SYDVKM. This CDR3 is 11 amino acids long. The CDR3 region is CGISSTDTQYY. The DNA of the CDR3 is TGTGGGATATCCAGCACAGATACGCAGTATTAT.

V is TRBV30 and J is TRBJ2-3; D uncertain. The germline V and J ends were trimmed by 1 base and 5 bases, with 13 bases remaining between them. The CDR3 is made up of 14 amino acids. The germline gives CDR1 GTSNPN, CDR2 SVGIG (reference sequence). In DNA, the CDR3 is TGTGCCTGGAGTGCAGTAGTTAGTGAAGATACGCAGTATTTT. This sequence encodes CAWSAVVSEDTQYF.

The CDR3 spells CASSFSGTGANVLTF. The DNA for the CDR3 is TGTGCCAGCAGCTTTTCGGGGACTGGGGCCAACGTCCTGACTTTC. This chain joins TRBV12-1 and TRBJ2-6. TRBV12-1 is described as a pseudogene. The CDR3 extends over 15 amino acids.

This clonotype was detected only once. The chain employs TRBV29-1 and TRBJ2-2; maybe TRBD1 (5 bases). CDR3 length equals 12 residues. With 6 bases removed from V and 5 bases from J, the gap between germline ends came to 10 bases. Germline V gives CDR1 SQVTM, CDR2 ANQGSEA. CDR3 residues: CSVPGATGELFF. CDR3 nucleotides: TGCAGCGTCCCTGGGGCTACCGGGGAGCTGTTTTTT.

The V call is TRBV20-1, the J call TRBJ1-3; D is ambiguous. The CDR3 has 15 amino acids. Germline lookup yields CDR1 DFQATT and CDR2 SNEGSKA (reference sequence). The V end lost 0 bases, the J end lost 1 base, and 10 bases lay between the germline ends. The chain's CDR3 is CSARDTTVSGNTIYF. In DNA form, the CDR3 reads TGCAGTGCTAGAGATACTACAGTATCTGGAAACACCATATATTTT.

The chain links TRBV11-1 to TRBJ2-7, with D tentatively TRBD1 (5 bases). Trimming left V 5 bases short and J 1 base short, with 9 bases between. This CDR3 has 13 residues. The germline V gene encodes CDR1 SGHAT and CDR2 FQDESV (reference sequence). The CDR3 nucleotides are TGTGCCAGCAGCCCTCGACAGTCCTACGAGCAGTACTTC. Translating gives CASSPRQSYEQYF. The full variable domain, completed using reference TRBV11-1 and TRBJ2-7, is EAEVAQSPRYKITEKSQAVAFWCDPISGHATLYWYRQILGQGPELLVQFQDESVVDDSQLPKDRFSAERLKGVDSTLKIQPAELGDSAMYLCASSPRQSYEQYFGPGTRLTVT.

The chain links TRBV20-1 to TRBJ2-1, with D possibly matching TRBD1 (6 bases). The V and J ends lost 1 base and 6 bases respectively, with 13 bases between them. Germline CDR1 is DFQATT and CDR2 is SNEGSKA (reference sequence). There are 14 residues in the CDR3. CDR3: CSARVSTGLNEQFF. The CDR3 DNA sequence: TGCAGTGCTAGAGTCTCGACAGGTCTCAATGAGCAGTTCTTC.

CDR3 amino acids: CASSLGTETDTQYF. The CDR3 DNA reads as TGTGCCAGCAGCTTGGGGACAGAAACAGATACGCAGTATTTT. The chain combines TRBV5-5 with TRBJ2-3; maybe TRBD1 (6 bases). The CDR3 covers 14 residues. The germline CDR1 and CDR2 sequences are SGHKS and YYEKEE (reference sequence). V gave up 0 bases and J gave up 3 bases, with 8 bases separating them.